This T cell receptor (beta chain) appears in the sequencing data of a study of T-cell memory formation after mild COVID-19. The length of the CDR3 is 15 residues. Per germline, CDR1 MNHEY and CDR2 SMNVEV (reference sequence). Trimming removed 9 bases from V and 5 bases from J; junction bases left unmatched: 10. A few counts support this clonotype. MiXCR was run by TCRdb on the 5' RACE reads, yielding one entry per CDR3 protein. Of roughly 600,000 distinct CDR3 sequences in the sample, about a sixth were seen once. The clonotype comes from an adult woman who had mild COVID-19 (a few samples of this study predate the infection). Cell type and time point are not known. The sequenced material came from PBMCs or a T cell subset sorted from them (not recorded which). The chain has TRBV27 and TRBJ2-1; 10 positions agree with TRBD1. The CDR3 loop reads CASSDGTGAHNEQFF. The CDR3 region has the DNA TGTGCCAGTTCGGACGGGACAGGGGCACACAATGAGCAGTTCTTC.